What follows are 10 T cell receptor beta chains derived from one specimen sequenced in a study of response to subunit inactivated influenza vaccine. TCRdb ran MiXCR on the RT-PCR reads and lists one entry per CDR3 protein. The sample has roughly 180,000 distinct CDR3 sequences; approximately 8.7% are singletons. This sample comprised non-naive T cells sorted from PBMCs, obtained on the day of vaccination. The receptors here all came from a man aged 50 to 59 who received an inactivated influenza vaccine.

Worth noting for this clonotype: Mismatch with germline at one junction end may stem from a read error. The chain uses TRBV4-2 and TRBJ2-3, with D unresolved. This CDR3 has 16 amino acids. The V gene's germline CDR1 is LGHNA and CDR2 YNFKEQ. This CDR3 reads CASTQDPQLGTDTQYF. CDR3 DNA sequence: TGTGCCAGCACCCAAGACCCACAGTTAGGGACAGATACGCAGTATTTT.

This clonotype was picked up many times. V usage is TRBV12-3 or TRBV12-4 and J usage is TRBJ1-1; TRBD1 is a possible D gene (5 bases). This CDR3 has 13 residues. The V end lost 7 bases, the J end lost 1 base, and 10 bases lay between the germline ends. The CDR3 DNA reads as TGTGCCAGCACTGGGGCCCAGAACACTGAAGCTTTCTTT. Protein sequence: CASTGAQNTEAFF.

This clonotype was counted at least ten times. The chain has TRBV24-1 and TRBJ1-6, with D possibly TRBD1 on 6 matching bases. V was shortened by 4 bases and J by 9 bases, with 12 bases between the two germline ends. Per germline, CDR1 KGHDR and CDR2 SFDVKD. The CDR3 sequence is 14 residues long. CDR3 sequence: CATSESQDSSPLHF. The CDR3, as DNA: TGTGCCACCAGTGAAAGTCAGGACAGTTCACCCCTCCACTTT.

The chain uses TRBV5-4 and TRBJ2-5; a possible D gene is TRBD2 (6 bases). CDR3 length: 14 amino acids. V was clipped by 9 bases and J by 4 bases, with 19 bases between them. CDR1 is SGHNT and CDR2 is YYREEE in the germline V gene (reference sequence). The CDR3 reads CATTGDRAGETQYF. DNA for the CDR3: TGTGCCACCACGGGGGATAGGGCTGGAGAGACCCAGTACTTC.

This chain links TRBV10-3 with TRBJ2-7; D gene unclear. The CDR3 length is 11 residues. V gave up 9 bases and J gave up 3 bases, with 9 bases separating them. The V gene's germline CDR1 is ENHRY and CDR2 SYGVKD. The CDR3 protein is CAIGNNYEQYF. CDR3 bases: TGTGCCATTGGGAATAACTACGAGCAGTACTTC.

This clonotype was picked up many times. V gene TRBV27 combines with J gene TRBJ1-2; 8 nucleotides line up with TRBD1. The J segment lost 3 bases and the V segment lost 6 bases, leaving 9 bases of the junction unmatched. The length of the CDR3 is 15 residues. Germline V gene lookup returns CDR1 MNHEY and CDR2 SMNVEV (reference sequence). CDR3 in amino acids: CASRPGQGFDYGYTF. The CDR3 DNA sequence: TGTGCCAGCAGGCCCGGACAGGGATTTGACTATGGCTACACCTTC.

At least ten counts were recorded for this clonotype. The genes are TRBV7-8 and TRBJ1-5; D remains ambiguous. CDR3 length equals 15 residues. V gave up 1 base and J gave up 0 bases, with 7 bases separating them. The germline gives CDR1 SGHVS, CDR2 FQNEAQ. The CDR3 coding sequence is TGTGCCAGCAGCTTAGGGGGAATTAGCAATCAGCCCCAGCATTTT. Residues: CASSLGGISNQPQHF.

This clonotype was detected a few times. CDR3 protein: CSARGDRVDNQPQHF. CDR3 coding DNA: TGCAGTGCTAGAGGTGACAGGGTGGATAATCAGCCCCAGCATTTT. V is TRBV20-1 and J is TRBJ1-5; TRBD1 matches 7 bases. V was pared by 1 base and J by 4 bases, with 7 bases of the junction left unmatched. This CDR3 contains 15 residues. CDR1 DFQATT and CDR2 SNEGSKA come from the germline V gene (reference sequence).

In this sample, this clonotype turned up many times. The V and J genes are TRBV3-1 and TRBJ1-2; D gene uncertain. V lost 3 bases to trimming and J lost 2 bases, with 4 bases between them. CDR1 is LGHDT, CDR2 YNNKEL, per germline (reference sequence). The CDR3 is 12 residues long. The CDR3 loop reads CASSHQNYGYTF. The CDR3 nucleotides are TGTGCCAGCAGCCATCAAAACTATGGCTACACCTTC.

The CDR3 loop reads CAISEGTDYGYTF. The CDR3 bases are TGTGCCATCAGTGAGGGGACAGATTATGGCTACACCTTC. The V and J genes are TRBV10-3 and TRBJ1-2, with 7 bases lining up with TRBD1. The CDR3 is 13 residues long. CDR1 is ENHRY and CDR2 is SYGVKD in the germline V gene. Losses at the gene ends were 2 bases for V and 5 bases for J; bases not matched to a gene: 2.